The 24 T cell receptor beta chains listed next were all sequenced from one sample in a study of cytomegalovirus exposure and HLA in healthy donors. The assay was immunoSEQ multiplex PCR, and TCRdb's table has in-frame clones only and misses some. The data show roughly 240,000 clones, approximately 87% seen once. The source material was PBMCs. The receptors originated from a man in his late teens or twenties in good health and CMV-seronegative.

This clone was seen a few times. The gene calls are TRBV5-1 and TRBJ2-7; 7 nucleotides line up with TRBD1. Per germline, CDR1 SGHRS and CDR2 YFSETQ. V lost 3 bases and J lost 9; bases outside the gene matches: 6. This CDR3 region has 12 residues. CDR3 sequence reads: CASSSGQARQYF. The CDR3 bases are TGCGCCAGCAGCTCCGGACAGGCGAGGCAGTACTTC.

In its sample, this clone was seen once. V gene TRBV7-8 combines with J gene TRBJ1-4; D uncertain. The germline V gene encodes CDR1 SGHVS and CDR2 FQNEAQ. V was shortened by 5 bases and J by 12 bases, with 13 bases between the two germline ends. The CDR3 sequence is 12 residues long. The CDR3 DNA sequence: TGTGCCAGCAGCCCCCCCGAGGTGGAACTGTTTTTT. Protein product: CASSPPEVELFF. Using reference TRBV7-8 and TRBJ1-4 for the parts outside the CDR3, the full variable domain is GAGVSQSPRYKVAKRGQDVALRCDPISGHVSLFWYQQALGQGPEFLTYFQNEAQLDKSGLPSDRFFAERPEGSVSTLKIQRTQQEDSAVYLCASSPPEVELFFGSGTQLSVL.

The CDR3 DNA reads as TGTGCCAGCAGCTTGGGCGGACAGACTTATAATTCACCCCTCCACTTT. Its protein product is CASSLGGQTYNSPLHF. The chain links TRBV7-2 to TRBJ1-6, with D possibly matching TRBD1 (6 bases). Germline-derived CDR1 and CDR2 are SGHTA and FQGNSA. The V gene lost 3 bases and the J gene lost 4 bases, with 13 bases spanning the gap. The CDR3 covers 16 residues. The whole variable domain, remainder taken from reference TRBV7-2 and TRBJ1-6, is GAGVSQSPSNKVTEKGKDVELRCDPISGHTALYWYRQSLGQGLEFLIYFQGNSAPDKSGLPSDRFSAERTGGSVSTLTIQRTQQEDSAVYLCASSLGGQTYNSPLHFGNGTRLTVT.

The chain combines TRBV27 with TRBJ2-2, with D perhaps matching TRBD2 (5 bases). Germline CDR1 is MNHEY and CDR2 is SMNVEV (reference sequence). CDR3 length: 14 amino acids. The V gene lost 7 bases and the J gene lost 4 bases, with 13 bases spanning the gap. CDR3 in DNA: TGTGCCAGCATGTATGGGCGGGCCACCGGGGAGCTGTTTTTT. This sequence encodes CASMYGRATGELFF.

This rearrangement joins TRBV4-3 to TRBJ2-7, with 7 nucleotides matching TRBD1. The CDR3 extends over 15 amino acids. The germline CDR1 and CDR2 sequences are LGHNA and YSLEER. Trimming cost V 1 base and J 5 bases; bases outside gene matches: 8. CDR3 loop: CASSQALTGFHEQYF. The CDR3 DNA reads as TGCGCCAGCAGCCAAGCCCTGACAGGGTTCCACGAGCAGTACTTC.

The rearrangement joins TRBV6-1 to TRBJ1-1; 7 positions match TRBD1. CDR1 and CDR2 (germline): MNHNS, SASEGT. V was pared by 5 bases and J by 6 bases, with 9 bases of the junction left unmatched. The CDR3 covers 14 residues. Written as DNA, the CDR3 is TGTGCCAGCAGTCAAACAGGGACAGTAGCTGAAGCTTTCTTT. This gives the protein CASSQTGTVAEAFF.

This clone was counted a few times. This chain links TRBV18 with TRBJ1-2, with D hard to call. Germline CDR1 reads KGHSH; CDR2 reads LQKENI. The length of the CDR3 is 12 residues. V lost 1 base to trimming and J lost 4 bases, with 4 bases between them. CDR3 nucleotide sequence: TGTGCCAGCTCACCACGACTCTATGGCTACACCTTC. Its protein product is CASSPRLYGYTF.

This sequence joins TRBV11-3 and TRBJ2-1, with a possible D match to TRBD2 (5 bases). The length of the CDR3 is 13 residues. The ends were cut back, 11 bases at V and 5 bases at J, with 16 bases in the middle. The germline CDR1 and CDR2 sequences are SGHNT and YENEEA. The CDR3 here is CAGPRAVNNEQFF. The CDR3 nucleotides read TGTGCCGGGCCTCGAGCGGTAAACAATGAGCAGTTCTTC.

The rearrangement joins TRBV4-3 to TRBJ2-7; 10 positions match TRBD1. This CDR3 contains 15 residues. Germline trimming cut 3 bases from V and 0 bases from J; bases unmatched to any gene: 2. Germline V CDR1 and CDR2: LGHNA, YSLEER. The CDR3 nucleotides are TGCGCCAGCAGCCAGGACAGGGGGGCCTCCTACGAGCAGTACTTC. It is translated as CASSQDRGASYEQYF.

This chain connects TRBV10-2 to TRBJ2-7, with D perhaps TRBD2 (6 bases). Trimming stripped 2 bases from V and 0 bases from J, with 11 bases between. CDR1 WSHSY and CDR2 SAAADI come from the germline V gene. The CDR3 runs 15 residues. Here the CDR3 DNA reads TGCGCCAGCAGTGAGAAGCGGGTCTACTCCTACGAGCAGTACTTC. As protein: CASSEKRVYSYEQYF.

A note on this clone: At one boundary the junction diverges from the germline segment, which might be a read error. This chain links TRBV7-7 with TRBJ2-1; the match to TRBD2 covers 11 bases. This CDR3 region has 14 residues. The germline V gene has CDR1 SSHAT and CDR2 FNYEAQ (reference sequence). The CDR3 protein is CASSLAGGANEQFF. For the CDR3, the DNA is TGTGCCAGCAGCCTAGCGGGAGGCGCAAATGAGCAGTTCTTC.

The J gene is TRBJ2-2, the V gene TRBV2, with 9 bases lining up with TRBD2. Per germline, CDR1 SNHLY and CDR2 FYNNEI. The CDR3 runs to 15 residues. V dropped 8 bases and J dropped 7; count of bases not matched to a gene: 11. Here the CDR3 reads CASQIGGGVVGELFF. In DNA form, the CDR3 reads TGTGCCAGCCAGATTGGCGGGGGGGTTGTCGGGGAGCTGTTTTTT.

This chain uses TRBV5-1 with TRBJ1-1; D unresolved. The length of the CDR3 is 11 residues. Per the germline V gene, CDR1 is SGHRS and CDR2 is YFSETQ. V was clipped by 4 bases and J by 3 bases, with 4 bases between them. Written as DNA, the CDR3 is TGCGCCAGCAGCACGGACACTGAAGCTTTCTTT. Its translation is CASSTDTEAFF.

The rearrangement links TRBV5-4 to TRBJ1-6, with 7 bases matching TRBD1. CDR3 length: 15 residues. Germline values: CDR1 SGHNT, CDR2 YYREEE (reference sequence). V gave up 1 base and J gave up 7 bases; unmatched junction bases: 5. DNA of the CDR3: TGTGCCAGCAGCTTGTTTGGGACAGCCAATTCACCCCTCCACTTT. This sequence encodes CASSLFGTANSPLHF.

This clone appeared once. The chain has TRBV2 and TRBJ1-2, with D possibly matching TRBD1 (6 bases). The CDR3 runs 14 residues. Trimming cost V 6 bases and J 0 bases, with 11 bases left between them. Germline CDR1 and CDR2: SNHLY and FYNNEI. The DNA of the CDR3 is TGTGCCAGCAGAAACAGGGCTTCTAACTATGGCTACACCTTC. Translating gives CASRNRASNYGYTF.

The sample holds a few counts of this clone. This sample includes further DNA sequences coding for the same CDR3. The CDR3 here is CAITSGDQETQYF. The CDR3 DNA is TGTGCCATCACGTCGGGGGACCAAGAGACCCAGTACTTC. The rearrangement uses TRBV10-3 and TRBJ2-5, with D possibly matching TRBD2 (6 bases). The CDR3 contains 13 residues. Between the trimmed V and J ends, which lost 7 bases and 0 bases, there was a span of 9 bases. The germline gives CDR1 ENHRY, CDR2 SYGVKD.

As regards this clone: The identical CDR3 is also encoded by other nucleotide sequences in the sample. J is TRBJ2-1 and V is TRBV7-2; the D gene is possibly TRBD2 (5 bases). The CDR3 loop spans 11 amino acids. CDR1 and CDR2 from the germline V gene are SGHTA and FQGNSA. Trimming cost V 1 base and J 10 bases, with 5 bases left between them. The CDR3 loop is CASSLGGEQFF. CDR3 in DNA: TGTGCCAGCAGCTTAGGAGGGGAGCAGTTCTTC.

The CDR3 nucleotides read TGTGCCAGCGACTTACCCCCCTCTGGGGCCAACGTCCTGACTTTC. It is translated as CASDLPPSGANVLTF. The chain is built from TRBV2 and TRBJ2-6; no clear D. Trimming shortened V by 8 bases and J by 0 bases, and 11 bases separated the two germline ends. The length of the CDR3 is 15 residues. Germline V gene sequence: CDR1 SNHLY, CDR2 FYNNEI. Using reference TRBV2 and TRBJ2-6 for the parts outside the CDR3, the full variable domain is EPEVTQTPSHQVTQMGQEVILRCVPISNHLYFYWYRQILGQKVEFLVSFYNNEISEKSEIFDDQFSVERPDGSNFTLKIRSTKLEDSAMYFCASDLPPSGANVLTFGAGSRLTVL.

This chain uses TRBV30 with TRBJ1-3; D is ambiguous. Trimming removed 3 bases from V and 2 bases from J, with 8 bases in between. In germline, CDR1 is GTSNPN, CDR2 SVGIG (reference sequence). CDR3 length equals 13 residues. The CDR3 sequence: CAWRMAAGNTIYF. For the CDR3, the DNA is TGTGCCTGGAGGATGGCAGCTGGAAACACCATATATTTT.

This chain joins TRBV10-3 and TRBJ2-2, with 7 bases that match TRBD1. The CDR3 is 13 amino acids. Germline CDR1 and CDR2: ENHRY and SYGVKD. Trimming took 6 bases from V and 3 from J; bases not matched to a gene: 1. In DNA form, the CDR3 reads TGTGCCATCAGGAGGGGGCACACCGGGGAGCTGTTTTTT. Translating it yields CAIRRGHTGELFF.

This rearrangement joins TRBV5-1 to TRBJ2-5, with D tentatively TRBD2 (5 bases). The CDR3 length is 15 residues. The V end lost 5 bases, the J end lost 1 base, and 15 bases lay between the germline ends. Germline V gene data show CDR1 as SGHRS and CDR2 as YFSETQ. As DNA, the CDR3 is TGCGCCAGCAGGGTCAGCGGTTTAGGCCAAGAGACCCAGTACTTC. Amino acid sequence: CASRVSGLGQETQYF. The variable domain in full, with the rest retrieved from reference TRBV5-1 and TRBJ2-5, is KAGVTQTPRYLIKTRGQQVTLSCSPISGHRSVSWYQQTPGQGLQFLFEYFSETQRNKGNFPGRFSGRQFSNSRSEMNVSTLELGDSALYLCASRVSGLGQETQYFGPGTRLLVL.

The V call is TRBV10-1, the J call TRBJ1-2; maybe TRBD1 (6 bases). The CDR3 is made up of 13 amino acids. From germline, CDR1 is WNHNN and CDR2 SYGVQD (reference sequence). V lost 5 bases to trimming and J lost 2 bases, with 9 bases between them. For the CDR3, the DNA is TGCGCCAGCAGTCCACAGGGAAACTATGGCTACACCTTC. Translating it yields CASSPQGNYGYTF.

The chain combines TRBV2 with TRBJ1-1; D remains ambiguous. The germline V and J ends were trimmed by 6 bases and 4 bases, with 21 bases remaining between them. CDR3 size: 16 residues. Germline loops: CDR1 SNHLY, CDR2 FYNNEI. CDR3 in DNA: TGTGCCAGCAGACGCGTAAACTCGGGGTACGGCACTGAAGCTTTCTTT. It encodes CASRRVNSGYGTEAFF.

The V and J genes are TRBV28 and TRBJ2-7, with D perhaps TRBD1 (5 bases). V lost 6 bases to trimming and J lost 0 bases, with 9 bases between them. CDR1 is MDHEN, CDR2 SYDVKM, per germline. The CDR3 totals 13 residues. Written as DNA, the CDR3 is TGTGCCAGCAGACTCCAGGGCTCCTACGAGCAGTACTTC. It encodes CASRLQGSYEQYF.